The clone carrying this T cell receptor (beta chain) came up a few times. Its target is unknown. A single record per CDR3 protein comes from TCRdb applying MiXCR to the reads. Of about 220,000 distinct CDR3 sequences detected, around 40% appear once; the ten largest clones hold around 60%. The source of the sample is a study of T cell repertoires in cytomegalovirus infection. On the study more broadly: Signatures in public TCR beta sequences pointed to both CMV infection and matching HLA type. Points from the study as a whole: Dominating the ex vivo response were TCR beta clonotypes that were CMV-specific and HLA-C-restricted.

V lost 2 bases to trimming and J lost 0 bases; unmatched junction nucleotides: 8. There are 18 residues in the CDR3. CDR1 is SGDLS, CDR2 YYNGEE, per germline. The sequence was obtained from a human donor in good health (CMV status not recorded). Some clones in this sample may be carry-over from other donors' samples. The V call is TRBV9, the J call TRBJ2-6, with 7 bases fitting TRBD1. The sample here was CD8+ T cells from cultured PBMCs, taken from culture after CMV antigen stimulation. Here the CDR3 reads CASSVTGTDLSGANVLTF. In nucleotides, the CDR3 is TGTGCCAGCAGCGTCACCGGGACAGACCTCTCTGGGGCCAACGTCCTGACTTTC.